Listed below are T cell receptor beta chains from one sample, sequenced in a study of blood T cell repertoires in COVID-19. The protocol was immunoSEQ multiplex PCR, while the TCRdb copy is restricted to in-frame clones and leaves out a portion. Here the sample spans some 56,000 clones, 73% being singletons. Sequencing used peripheral blood. These TCRs come from a woman aged 45-59 years with active or convalescent COVID-19. Both conserved end residues are part of each CDR3. Each record gives: D gene, V gene, J gene, clone size, CDR3 DNA, CDR3 protein. D genes are given only for firm matches. Clone sizes are given selectively: once, few, many, or a class where the clone is expanded.

>-|TRBV4-1|TRBJ1-1|-
TGCGCCAGCAGCCGAGTGGCCGGGACAAGGAACACTGAAGCTTTCTTT
CASSRVAGTRNTEAFF
>TRBD1|TRBV3-1/TRBV3-2|TRBJ2-5|-
TGTGCCAGCAGCCACCTACAGGGGCGTTGGGAGACCCAGTACTTC
CASSHLQGRWETQYF
>TRBD1|TRBV5-1|TRBJ1-4|-
TGCGCCAGCAGCTTGGAAGGGGGACAGGGAAATGAAAAACTGTTTTTT
CASSLEGGQGNEKLFF
>-|TRBV15|TRBJ1-5|once
TGTGCCACCAGCCCTTCGACAGGCATGGGGCAGCCCCAGCATTTT
CATSPSTGMGQPQHF
>TRBD1|TRBV28|TRBJ2-3|-
TGTGCCAGCAGTTTACGATTTGGGACAGACCCCACAGATACGCAGTATTTT
CASSLRFGTDPTDTQYF
>-|TRBV27|TRBJ1-6|-
TGTGCCAGCACCCTCGGGGGGACATATAATTCACCCCTCCACTTT
CASTLGGTYNSPLHF
>-|TRBV18|TRBJ1-1|-
TGTGCCAGCTCACCCGGACAAGGGAGGGCTGAAGCTTTCTTT
CASSPGQGRAEAFF
>-|TRBV2|TRBJ1-2|-
TGTGCCAGCGGCCGGGAGCAAGGGAACTATGGCTACACCTTC
CASGREQGNYGYTF
>TRBD2|TRBV15|TRBJ2-3|-
TGTGCCACCAGCAGAGGCGTCGGGACTAGATTAAGCACAGATACGCAGTATTTT
CATSRGVGTRLSTDTQYF
>TRBD1|TRBV5-1|TRBJ2-3|-
TGCGCCAGCAGCTTGTCAGGGGGCGCAGATACGCAGTATTTT
CASSLSGGADTQYF
>-|TRBV20-1|TRBJ2-3|-
TGCAGTGCTAGTCAAGGGGGGGGAGCTACGCAGTATTTT
CSASQGGGATQYF
>-|TRBV21-1|TRBJ2-3|-
TGTGCCAGCAGCAAAGATGTTTCAGTTTGCACAGATACGCAGTATTTT
CASSKDVSVCTDTQYF
>-|TRBV30|TRBJ1-1|many
TGTCCCCCCTGGAGTAAGGGACTTAACACTGAAGCTTTCTTT
CPPWSKGLNTEAFF
>TRBD1|TRBV5-6|TRBJ2-2|-
TGTGCCAGCAGCTTGGCCGGGACAGGGAACACCGGGGAGCTGTTTTTT
CASSLAGTGNTGELFF
>-|TRBV19|TRBJ1-2|-
TGTGCCAGTAGTATTTGGGGGATACCGGGACAAGCTAACTATGGCTACACCTTC
CASSIWGIPGQANYGYTF
>-|TRBV12-3/TRBV12-4|TRBJ2-2|-
TGTGCCAGCAGTTTCTTCTCCTCCGGGGAGCTGTTTTTT
CASSFFSSGELFF
>-|TRBV18|TRBJ1-2|-
TGTGCCAGCTCACCGACAGATAACTATGGCTACACCTTC
CASSPTDNYGYTF
>-|TRBV11-2|TRBJ1-1|once
TGTGCCAGCAGCTTAGAAGGGGTAGGAACTGAAGCTTTCTTT
CASSLEGVGTEAFF
>TRBD2|TRBV6-5|TRBJ2-1|-
TGTGCCGCCCAGTCTAGCGGGAGTGACAATGAGCAGTTCTTC
CAAQSSGSDNEQFF
>TRBD2|TRBV16|TRBJ2-1|-
TGTGCCAGCAGTCTTCTAGCGGGATCATACAATGAGCAGTTCTTC
CASSLLAGSYNEQFF
>-|TRBV6-2/TRBV6-3|TRBJ1-5|-
TGTGCCAGCAGTTACTATGCAAAGAGTGGGAGTCAGCCCCAGCATTTT
CASSYYAKSGSQPQHF
>TRBD2|TRBV15|TRBJ2-1|-
TGTGCCACCAGCAGACGGGGGGTAGGTGAGCAGTTCTTC
CATSRRGVGEQFF
>-|TRBV30|TRBJ2-5|-
TGTGCCTGGAGTGTTTTAGCCACCCCCCAAGAGACCCAGTACTTC
CAWSVLATPQETQYF
>-|TRBV5-1|TRBJ2-3|-
TGCGCCAGCGGGGGGGCTAGCGGCTCCACAGATACGCAGTATTTT
CASGGASGSTDTQYF
>-|TRBV4-1|TRBJ1-2|-
TGCGCCAGCAGCCAAGATAGCCGGGGGACTTATGGCTACACCTTC
CASSQDSRGTYGYTF